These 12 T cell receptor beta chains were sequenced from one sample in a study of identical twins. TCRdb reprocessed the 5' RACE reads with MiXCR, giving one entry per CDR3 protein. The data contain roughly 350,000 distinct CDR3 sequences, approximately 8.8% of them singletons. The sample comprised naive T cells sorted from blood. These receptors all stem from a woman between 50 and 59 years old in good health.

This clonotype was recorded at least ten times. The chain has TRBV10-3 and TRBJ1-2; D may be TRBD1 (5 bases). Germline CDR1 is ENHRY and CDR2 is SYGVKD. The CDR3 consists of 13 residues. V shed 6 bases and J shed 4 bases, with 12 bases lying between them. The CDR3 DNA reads TGTGCCATCAGAACGACAGCCCTCTATGGCTACACCTTC. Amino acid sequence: CAIRTTALYGYTF.

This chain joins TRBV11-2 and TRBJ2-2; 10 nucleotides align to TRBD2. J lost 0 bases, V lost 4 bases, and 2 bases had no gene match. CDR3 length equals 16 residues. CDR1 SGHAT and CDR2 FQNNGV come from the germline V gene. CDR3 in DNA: TGTGCCAGCAGCTCCCTAGCGGGAGCGAACACCGGGGAGCTGTTTTTT. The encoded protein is CASSSLAGANTGELFF.

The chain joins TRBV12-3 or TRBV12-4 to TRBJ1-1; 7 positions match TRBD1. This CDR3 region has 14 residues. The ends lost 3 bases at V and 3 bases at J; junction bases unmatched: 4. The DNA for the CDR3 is TGTGCCAGCAGTTTCCCAGGGGGGGACACTGAAGCTTTCTTT. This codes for CASSFPGGDTEAFF.

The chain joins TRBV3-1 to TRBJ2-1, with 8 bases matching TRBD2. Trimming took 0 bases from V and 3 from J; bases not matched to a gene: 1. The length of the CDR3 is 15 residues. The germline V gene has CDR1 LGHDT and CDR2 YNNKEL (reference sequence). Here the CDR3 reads CASSQDLAGYNEQFF. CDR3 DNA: TGTGCCAGCAGCCAAGACCTAGCGGGCTACAATGAGCAGTTCTTC.

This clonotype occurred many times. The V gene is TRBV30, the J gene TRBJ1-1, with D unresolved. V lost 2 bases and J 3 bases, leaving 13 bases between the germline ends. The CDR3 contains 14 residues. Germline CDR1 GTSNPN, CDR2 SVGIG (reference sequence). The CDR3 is CAWSRDYRDTEAFF. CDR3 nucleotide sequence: TGTGCCTGGAGTCGGGATTATCGGGACACTGAAGCTTTCTTT.

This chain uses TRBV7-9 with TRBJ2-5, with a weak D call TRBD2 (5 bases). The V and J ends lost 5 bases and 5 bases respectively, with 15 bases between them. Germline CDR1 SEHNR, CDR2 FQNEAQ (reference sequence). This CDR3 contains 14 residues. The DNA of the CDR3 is TGTGCCAGCAGCCTGGGGTTTTCGGGGGAGACCCAGTACTTC. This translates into CASSLGFSGETQYF.

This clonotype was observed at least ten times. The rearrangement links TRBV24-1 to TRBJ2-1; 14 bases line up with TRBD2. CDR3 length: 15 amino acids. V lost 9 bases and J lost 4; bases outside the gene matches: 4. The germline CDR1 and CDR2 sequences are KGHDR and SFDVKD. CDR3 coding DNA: TGTGCCACCTCGACTAGCGGGAGGGTATACAATGAGCAGTTCTTC. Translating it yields CATSTSGRVYNEQFF.

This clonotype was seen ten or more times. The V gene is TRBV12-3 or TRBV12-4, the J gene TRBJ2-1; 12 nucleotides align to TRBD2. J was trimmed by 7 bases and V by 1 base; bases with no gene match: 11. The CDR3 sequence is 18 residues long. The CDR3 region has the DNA TGTGCCAGCAGTTTAGTAATTAGACTAGCGGGAGAAACGAATGAGCAGTTCTTC. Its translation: CASSLVIRLAGETNEQFF.

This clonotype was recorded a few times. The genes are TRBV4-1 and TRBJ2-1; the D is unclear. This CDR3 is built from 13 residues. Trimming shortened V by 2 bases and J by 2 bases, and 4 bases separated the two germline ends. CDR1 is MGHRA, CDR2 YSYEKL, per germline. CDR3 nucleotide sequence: TGCGCCAGCAGCCAAACAGCCTACAATGAGCAGTTCTTC. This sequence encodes CASSQTAYNEQFF.

The DNA of the CDR3 is TGCGCCAGCAGCAACCTAATTAGCGGGAGCGGTGTCGCCGGGGAGCTGTTTTTT. It yields the protein CASSNLISGSGVAGELFF. The chain is built from TRBV5-1 and TRBJ2-2, with 9 bases fitting TRBD2. Looked up from germline, CDR1 is SGHRS and CDR2 is YFSETQ. V lost 4 bases, J lost 6 bases, and 16 bases stayed unmatched. The CDR3 has 18 residues.

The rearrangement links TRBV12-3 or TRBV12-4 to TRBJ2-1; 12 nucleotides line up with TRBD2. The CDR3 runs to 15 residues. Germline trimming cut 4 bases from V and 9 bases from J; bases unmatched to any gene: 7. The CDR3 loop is CASSSGLAGSGEQFF. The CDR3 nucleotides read TGTGCCAGCAGTTCTGGACTAGCGGGATCCGGTGAGCAGTTCTTC.

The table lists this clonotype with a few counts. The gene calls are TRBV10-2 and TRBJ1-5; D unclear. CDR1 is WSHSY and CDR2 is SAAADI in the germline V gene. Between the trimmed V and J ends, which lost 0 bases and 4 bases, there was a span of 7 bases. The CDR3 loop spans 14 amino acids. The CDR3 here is CASSESTRNQPQHF. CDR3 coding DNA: TGCGCCAGCAGTGAGTCAACGAGAAATCAGCCCCAGCATTTT.